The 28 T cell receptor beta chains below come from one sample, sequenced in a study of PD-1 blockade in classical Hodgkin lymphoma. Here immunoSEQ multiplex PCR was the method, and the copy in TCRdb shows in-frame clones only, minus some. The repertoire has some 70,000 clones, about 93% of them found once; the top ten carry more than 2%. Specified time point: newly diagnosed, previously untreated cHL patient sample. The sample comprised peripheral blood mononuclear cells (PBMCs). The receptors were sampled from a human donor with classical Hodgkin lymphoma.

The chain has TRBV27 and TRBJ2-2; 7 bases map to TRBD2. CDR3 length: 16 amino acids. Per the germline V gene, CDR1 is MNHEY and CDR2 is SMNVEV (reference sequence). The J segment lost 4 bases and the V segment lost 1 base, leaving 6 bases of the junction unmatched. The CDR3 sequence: CASSLLGGSGTGELFF. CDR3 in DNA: TGTGCCAGCAGTTTATTGGGCGGGAGCGGCACCGGGGAGCTGTTTTTT.

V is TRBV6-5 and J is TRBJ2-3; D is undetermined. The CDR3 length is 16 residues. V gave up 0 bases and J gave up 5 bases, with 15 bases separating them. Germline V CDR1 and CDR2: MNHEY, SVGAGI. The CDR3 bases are TGTGCCAGCAGTTACTCAGGAAGGAGCTCAATAGATACGCAGTATTTT. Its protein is CASSYSGRSSIDTQYF.

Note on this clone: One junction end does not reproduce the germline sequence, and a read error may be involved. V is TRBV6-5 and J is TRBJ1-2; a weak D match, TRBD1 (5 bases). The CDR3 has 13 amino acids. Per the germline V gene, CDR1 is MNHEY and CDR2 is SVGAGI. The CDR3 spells CAISDQGNYGYTF. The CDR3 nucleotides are TGTGCCATCAGTGATCAGGGAAACTATGGCTACACCTTC.

CDR3 in DNA: TGTGCCAGCGAACGGGGGGGAAACTATGGCTACACCTTC. Translated: CASERGGNYGYTF. The chain employs TRBV28 and TRBJ1-2, with D possibly being TRBD1 (5 bases). CDR3 length equals 13 residues. Trimming took off 8 bases at V and 2 bases at J, with 12 bases between the two ends. Germline V gives CDR1 MDHEN, CDR2 SYDVKM.

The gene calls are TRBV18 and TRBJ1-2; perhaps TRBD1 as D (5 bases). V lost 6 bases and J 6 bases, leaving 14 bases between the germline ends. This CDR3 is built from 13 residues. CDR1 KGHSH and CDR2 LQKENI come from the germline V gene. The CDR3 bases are TGTGCCAGCTCCCCGAGGGGAGGGGATGGCTACACCTTC. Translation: CASSPRGGDGYTF.

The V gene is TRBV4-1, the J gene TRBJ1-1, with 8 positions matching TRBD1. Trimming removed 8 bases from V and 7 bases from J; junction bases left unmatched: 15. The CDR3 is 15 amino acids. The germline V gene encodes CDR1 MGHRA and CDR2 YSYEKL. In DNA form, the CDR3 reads TGCGCCAGCCGCTTGATCGGACAGGGTGGGAATGAAGCTTTCTTT. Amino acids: CASRLIGQGGNEAFF.

CDR3 DNA: TGTGCCAGTAGTCCCCCGGGACTCACGGGAAAGGGCTATGGCTACACCTTC. It translates to CASSPPGLTGKGYGYTF. The gene calls are TRBV19 and TRBJ1-2, with a weak D call TRBD1 (5 bases). With 5 bases removed from V and 4 bases from J, the gap between germline ends came to 23 bases. The CDR3 consists of 17 residues. CDR1 is LNHDA, CDR2 SQIVND, per germline (reference sequence).

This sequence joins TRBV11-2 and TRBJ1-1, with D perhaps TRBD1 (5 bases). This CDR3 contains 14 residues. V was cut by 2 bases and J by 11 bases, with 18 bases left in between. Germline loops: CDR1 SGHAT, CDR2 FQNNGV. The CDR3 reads CASSLSRGTARAFF. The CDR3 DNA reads TGTGCCAGCAGCTTATCTCGGGGGACCGCTAGGGCTTTCTTT.

The CDR3 loop reads CASSMDREFADTQYF. DNA for the CDR3: TGTGCCAGTAGTATGGACCGAGAGTTCGCAGATACGCAGTATTTT. The chain combines TRBV19 with TRBJ2-3; no clear D. The length of the CDR3 is 15 residues. Germline assignment: CDR1 LNHDA and CDR2 SQIVND (reference sequence). V was shortened by 3 bases and J by 4 bases, with 14 bases between the two germline ends.

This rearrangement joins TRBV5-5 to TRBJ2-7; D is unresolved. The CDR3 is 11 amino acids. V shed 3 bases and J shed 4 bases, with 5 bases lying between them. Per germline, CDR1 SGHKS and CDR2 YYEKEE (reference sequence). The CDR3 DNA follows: TGTGCCAGCAGCTCCGAGTACGAGCAGTACTTC. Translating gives CASSSEYEQYF.

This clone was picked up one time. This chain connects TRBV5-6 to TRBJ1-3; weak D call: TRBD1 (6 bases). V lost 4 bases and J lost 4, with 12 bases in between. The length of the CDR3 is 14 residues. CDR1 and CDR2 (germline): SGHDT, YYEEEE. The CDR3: CASSNTGLGNTIYF. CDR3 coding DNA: TGTGCCAGCAGCAACACAGGGCTGGGAAACACCATATATTTT.

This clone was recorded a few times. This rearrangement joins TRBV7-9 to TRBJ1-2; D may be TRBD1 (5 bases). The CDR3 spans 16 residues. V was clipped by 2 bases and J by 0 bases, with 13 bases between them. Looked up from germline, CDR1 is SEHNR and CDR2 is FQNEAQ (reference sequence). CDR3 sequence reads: CASSLSMTDPNYGYTF. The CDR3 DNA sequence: TGTGCCAGCAGCTTATCGATGACAGACCCTAACTATGGCTACACCTTC. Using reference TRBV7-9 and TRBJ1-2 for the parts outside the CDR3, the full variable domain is DTGVSQNPRHKITKRGQNVTFRCDPISEHNRLYWYRQTLGQGPEFLTYFQNEAQLEKSRLLSDRFSAERPKGSFSTLEIQRTEQGDSAMYLCASSLSMTDPNYGYTFGSGTRLTVV.

The chain's CDR3 is CASSLEASGSGTDTQYF. CDR3 sequence (DNA): TGCGCCAGCAGCTTGGAGGCTAGCGGGAGTGGTACAGATACGCAGTATTTT. The chain employs TRBV5-1 and TRBJ2-3; 10 bases are shared with TRBD2. Trimming removed 0 bases from V and 3 bases from J; junction bases left unmatched: 7. The germline V gene has CDR1 SGHRS and CDR2 YFSETQ. There are 17 residues in the CDR3.

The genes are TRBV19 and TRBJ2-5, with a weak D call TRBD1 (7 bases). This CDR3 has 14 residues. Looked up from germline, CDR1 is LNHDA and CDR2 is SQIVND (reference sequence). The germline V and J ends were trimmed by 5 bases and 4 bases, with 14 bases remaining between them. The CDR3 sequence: CASSPRQGGETQYF. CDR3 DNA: TGTGCCAGTAGTCCCCGACAGGGAGGAGAGACCCAGTACTTC.

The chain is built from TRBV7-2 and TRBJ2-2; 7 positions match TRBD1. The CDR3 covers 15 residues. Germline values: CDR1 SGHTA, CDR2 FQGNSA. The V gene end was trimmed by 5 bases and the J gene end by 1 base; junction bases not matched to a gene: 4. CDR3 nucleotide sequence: TGTGCCAGCAGCCTGGGACAGTGGAACACCGGGGAGCTGTTTTTT. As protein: CASSLGQWNTGELFF.

The CDR3 region is CASSVGGADYGYTF. The CDR3 DNA follows: TGTGCCAGCAGTGTGGGAGGGGCTGACTATGGCTACACCTTC. The V call is TRBV6-1, the J call TRBJ1-2; TRBD1 might be the D (5 bases). The CDR3 runs to 14 residues. Germline V gives CDR1 MNHNS, CDR2 SASEGT. V lost 4 bases and J 3 bases, leaving 12 bases between the germline ends.

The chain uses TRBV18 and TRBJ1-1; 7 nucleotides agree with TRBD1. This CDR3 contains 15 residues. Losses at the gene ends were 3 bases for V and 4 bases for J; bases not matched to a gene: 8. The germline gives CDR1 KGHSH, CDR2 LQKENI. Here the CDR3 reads CASSPTGASRTEAFF. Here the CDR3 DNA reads TGTGCCAGCTCACCTACAGGGGCGTCTCGCACTGAAGCTTTCTTT.

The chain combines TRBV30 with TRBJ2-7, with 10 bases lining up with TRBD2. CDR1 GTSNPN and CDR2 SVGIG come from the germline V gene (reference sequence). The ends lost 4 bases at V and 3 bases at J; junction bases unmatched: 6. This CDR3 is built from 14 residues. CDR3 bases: TGTGCCTGGACGCCCGGGACTAGCGACTACGAGCAGTACTTC. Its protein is CAWTPGTSDYEQYF.

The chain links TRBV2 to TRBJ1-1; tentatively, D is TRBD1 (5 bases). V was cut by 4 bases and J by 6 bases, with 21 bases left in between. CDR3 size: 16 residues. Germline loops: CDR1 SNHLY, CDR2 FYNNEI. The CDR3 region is CASSVLQRVQDAEAFF. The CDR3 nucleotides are TGTGCCAGCAGTGTCTTACAAAGGGTACAGGACGCTGAAGCTTTCTTT.

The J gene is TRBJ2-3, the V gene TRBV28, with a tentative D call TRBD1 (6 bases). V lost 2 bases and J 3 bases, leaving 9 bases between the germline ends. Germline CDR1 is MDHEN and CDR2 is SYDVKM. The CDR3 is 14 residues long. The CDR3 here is CASSLGQRTDTQYF. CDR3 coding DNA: TGTGCCAGCAGTTTAGGACAGAGGACAGATACGCAGTATTTT.

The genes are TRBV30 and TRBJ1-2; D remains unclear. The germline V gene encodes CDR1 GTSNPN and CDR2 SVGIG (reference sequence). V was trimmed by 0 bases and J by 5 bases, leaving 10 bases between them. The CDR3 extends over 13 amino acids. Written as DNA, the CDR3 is TGTGCCTGGAGTGTGGGAACGGGGTATGGCTACACCTTC. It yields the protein CAWSVGTGYGYTF.

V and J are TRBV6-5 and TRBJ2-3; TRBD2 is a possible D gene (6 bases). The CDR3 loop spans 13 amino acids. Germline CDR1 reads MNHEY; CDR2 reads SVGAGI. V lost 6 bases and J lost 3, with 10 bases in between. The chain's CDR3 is CASRAGGTDTQYF. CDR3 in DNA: TGTGCCAGCAGAGCGGGTGGGACAGATACGCAGTATTTT.

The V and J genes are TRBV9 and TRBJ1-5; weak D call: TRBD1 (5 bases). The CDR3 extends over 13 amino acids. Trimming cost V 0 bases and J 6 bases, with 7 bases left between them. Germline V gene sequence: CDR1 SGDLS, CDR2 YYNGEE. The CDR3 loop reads CASSVGGVQPQHF. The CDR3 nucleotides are TGTGCCAGCAGCGTAGGGGGGGTTCAGCCCCAGCATTTT.

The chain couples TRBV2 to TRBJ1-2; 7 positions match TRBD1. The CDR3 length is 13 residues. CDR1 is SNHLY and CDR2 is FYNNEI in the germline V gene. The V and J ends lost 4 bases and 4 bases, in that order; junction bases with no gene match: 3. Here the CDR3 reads CASSGSGGYGYTF. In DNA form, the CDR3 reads TGTGCCAGCAGTGGTTCAGGGGGCTATGGCTACACCTTC. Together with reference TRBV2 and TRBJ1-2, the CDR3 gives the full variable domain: EPEVTQTPSHQVTQMGQEVILRCVPISNHLYFYWYRQILGQKVEFLVSFYNNEISEKSEIFDDQFSVERPDGSNFTLKIRSTKLEDSAMYFCASSGSGGYGYTFGSGTRLTVV.

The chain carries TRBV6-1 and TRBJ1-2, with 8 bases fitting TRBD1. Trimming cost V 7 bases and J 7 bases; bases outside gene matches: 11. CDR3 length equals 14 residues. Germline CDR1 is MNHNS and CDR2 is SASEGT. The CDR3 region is CASMITGGTSGYTF. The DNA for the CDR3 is TGTGCCAGCATGATAACAGGGGGTACAAGTGGCTACACCTTC.

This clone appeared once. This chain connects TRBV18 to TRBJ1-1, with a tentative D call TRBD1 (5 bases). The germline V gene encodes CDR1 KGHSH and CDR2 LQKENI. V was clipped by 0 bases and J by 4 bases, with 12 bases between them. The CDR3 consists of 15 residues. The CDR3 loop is CASSPPITGRTEAFF. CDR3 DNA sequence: TGTGCCAGCTCACCACCGATAACAGGCCGCACTGAAGCTTTCTTT.

This CDR3 is CASSTRPTGAGGLNTEAFF. The DNA for the CDR3 is TGTGCCAGCAGCACACGACCGACCGGGGCAGGGGGCCTAAACACTGAAGCTTTCTTT. The chain recombines TRBV11-2 with TRBJ1-1, with 8 nucleotides matching TRBD1. In germline, CDR1 is SGHAT, CDR2 FQNNGV. The CDR3 sequence is 19 residues long. V was pared by 5 bases and J by 2 bases, with 19 bases of the junction left unmatched.

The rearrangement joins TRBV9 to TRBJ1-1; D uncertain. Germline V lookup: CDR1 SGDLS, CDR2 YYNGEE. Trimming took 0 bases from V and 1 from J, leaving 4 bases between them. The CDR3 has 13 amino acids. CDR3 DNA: TGTGCCAGCAGCGTAGCAGGGAACACTGAAGCTTTCTTT. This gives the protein CASSVAGNTEAFF.